Listed below are T cell receptor beta chains from one sample, sequenced in a study of T cells in Graves' hyperthyroidism and ophthalmopathy. TCRdb re-derived calls from the multiplex PCR reads in MiXCR, one entry per CDR3 protein. The sample includes hundreds of thousands of distinct CDR3 sequences, 46% of them seen just once. The source material was peripheral blood or thyroid tissue (not recorded which). These receptors were obtained from a woman aged 18-29 years with Graves' hyperthyroidism. The CDR3 runs from the conserved cysteine through the conserved F or W. Not every row has a clone size; where given, it reads once, few, many or a size class.

j_gene,v_gene,abundance,CDR3aa
TRBJ1-1,TRBV10-2,few,CASSESGAGVLFEAFF
TRBJ2-2,TRBV29-1,.,CSGAARGTGELFF
TRBJ1-3,TRBV2,few,CASATSSGNTIYF
TRBJ1-4,TRBV12-3/TRBV12-4,.,CASSPGTETTNEKLFF
TRBJ2-1,TRBV15,.,CATGWGPGLGSNEQFF
TRBJ2-3,TRBV7-2,.,CASSFDRADTQYF
TRBJ2-1,TRBV11-2,.,CASSLSSGGDNEQFF
TRBJ1-1,TRBV19,.,CASSIAGTANTEAFF
TRBJ1-3,TRBV7-9,.,CASSPSRSRDRGPGNTIYF
TRBJ2-2,TRBV19,few,CASGGDRTNTGELFF
TRBJ1-1,TRBV2,.,CASNLGGDTEAFF
TRBJ1-2,TRBV27,.,CASRTGGAGRYGYTF
TRBJ1-6,TRBV7-9,few,CASSFGDKKRGYNSPLHF
TRBJ1-6,TRBV2,.,CASKAGPTQGSPLHF
TRBJ1-6,TRBV19,many,CASSPWRTGDNSPLHF
TRBJ2-7,TRBV7-2,.,CASSIRGGDEQYF
TRBJ2-5,TRBV20-1,.,CSASSETPRYF
TRBJ2-7,TRBV6-4,.,CASRVQRAYEQYF
TRBJ1-2,TRBV4-2,once,CASSPLGTGVGYGHTF
TRBJ1-1,TRBV19,few,CASIRTGGGGTEAFF
TRBJ1-3,TRBV29-1,.,CSTRASGNTIYF
TRBJ2-6,TRBV2,few,CASSLRLGANVLTF
TRBJ1-2,TRBV2,.,CASSQTGVGARGYTF
TRBJ2-7,TRBV5-1,many,CASSLGLAESYEQYF
TRBJ1-2,TRBV29-1,.,CSVEGGQGAANYGYTF
TRBJ1-1,TRBV6-1,.,CASRDQDIDTEAFF
TRBJ2-3,TRBV15,few,CATSIPRAVGPDTQYF
TRBJ1-4,TRBV7-3,.,CASSYGQGRSNEKLFF
TRBJ2-2,TRBV7-2,.,CASSLIAGGPNGELFF
TRBJ1-1,TRBV2,.,CATNTEAFF
TRBJ1-2,TRBV6-1,few,CASSELAGGYGYTF
TRBJ1-6,TRBV25-1,.,CASSGLNPGGNSPLHF
TRBJ1-5,TRBV14,few,CASSQVSGTGPRPQHF
.,TRBV29-1,.,CSVVLAGSPYEQYF
TRBJ1-5,TRBV2,many,CASSGWGVQPQHF
TRBJ1-3,TRBV20-1,.,CSASPRPGTGSGNTIYF
TRBJ1-2,TRBV29-1,many,CSVGGTGHGYTF
TRBJ2-7,TRBV6-5,.,CASSSPRQTYEQYF
TRBJ1-2,TRBV24-1,.,CATSDATGYNYGYTF
TRBJ2-5,TRBV5-5,.,CACRLTASQETQYF